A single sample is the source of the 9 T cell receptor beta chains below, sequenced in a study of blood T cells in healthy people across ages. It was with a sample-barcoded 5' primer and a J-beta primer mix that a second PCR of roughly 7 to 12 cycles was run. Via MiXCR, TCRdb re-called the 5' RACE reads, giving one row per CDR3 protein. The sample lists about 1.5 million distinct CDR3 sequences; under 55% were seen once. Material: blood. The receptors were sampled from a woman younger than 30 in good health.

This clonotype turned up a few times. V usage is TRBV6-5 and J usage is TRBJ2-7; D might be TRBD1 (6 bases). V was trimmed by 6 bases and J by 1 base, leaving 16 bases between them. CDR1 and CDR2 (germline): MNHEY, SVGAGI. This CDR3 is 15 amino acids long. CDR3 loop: CASRAAADRSYEQYF. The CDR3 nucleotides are TGTGCCAGCAGGGCCGCCGCGGACAGATCCTACGAGCAGTACTTC.

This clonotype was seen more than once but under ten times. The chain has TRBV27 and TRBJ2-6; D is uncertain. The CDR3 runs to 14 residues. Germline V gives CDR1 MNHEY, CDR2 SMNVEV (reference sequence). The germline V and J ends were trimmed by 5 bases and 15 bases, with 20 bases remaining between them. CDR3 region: CASSKRRAPLDLTF. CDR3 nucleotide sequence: TGTGCCAGCAGTAAACGTCGGGCACCCCTTGACCTGACTTTC.

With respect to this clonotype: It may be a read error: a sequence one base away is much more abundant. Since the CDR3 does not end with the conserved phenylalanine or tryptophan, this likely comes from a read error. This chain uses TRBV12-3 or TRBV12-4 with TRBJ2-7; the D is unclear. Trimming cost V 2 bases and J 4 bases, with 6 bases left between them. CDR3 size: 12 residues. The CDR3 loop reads CASSLNGYEQYS. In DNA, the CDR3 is TGTGCCAGCAGTTTAAATGGGTACGAGCAGTACTCC.

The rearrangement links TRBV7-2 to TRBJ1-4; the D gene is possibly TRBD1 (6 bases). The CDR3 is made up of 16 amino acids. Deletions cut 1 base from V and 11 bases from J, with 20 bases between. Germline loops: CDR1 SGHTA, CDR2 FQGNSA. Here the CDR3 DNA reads TGTGCCAGCAGCTTAGTAATAGGGGGGCTCCGGGGGAAACTGTTTTTT. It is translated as CASSLVIGGLRGKLFF. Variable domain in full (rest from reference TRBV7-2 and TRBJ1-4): GAGVSQSPSNKVTEKGKDVELRCDPISGHTALYWYRQSLGQGLEFLIYFQGNSAPDKSGLPSDRFSAERTGGSVSTLTIQRTQQEDSAVYLCASSLVIGGLRGKLFFGSGTQLSVL.

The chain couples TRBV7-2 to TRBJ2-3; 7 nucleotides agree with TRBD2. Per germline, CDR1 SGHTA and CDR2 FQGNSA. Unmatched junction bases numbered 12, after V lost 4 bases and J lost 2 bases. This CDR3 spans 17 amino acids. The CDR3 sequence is CASSSPLRGRLTDTQYF. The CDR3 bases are TGTGCCAGCAGCTCCCCCCTGCGGGGGAGACTCACAGATACGCAGTATTTT.

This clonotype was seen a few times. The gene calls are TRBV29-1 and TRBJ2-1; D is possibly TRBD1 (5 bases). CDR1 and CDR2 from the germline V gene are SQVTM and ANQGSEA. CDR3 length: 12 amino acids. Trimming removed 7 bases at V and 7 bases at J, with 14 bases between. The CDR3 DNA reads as TGCAGCGAGTCCAGGGCATTGAATGAGCAGTTCTTC. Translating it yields CSESRALNEQFF.

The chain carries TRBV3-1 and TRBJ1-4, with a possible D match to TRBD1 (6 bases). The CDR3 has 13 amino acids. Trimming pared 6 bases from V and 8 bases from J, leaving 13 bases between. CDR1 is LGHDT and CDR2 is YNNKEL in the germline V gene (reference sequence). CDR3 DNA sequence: TGTGCCAGCAGAGGGGGGGTTGGGGAAAAACTGTTTTTT. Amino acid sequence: CASRGGVGEKLFF.

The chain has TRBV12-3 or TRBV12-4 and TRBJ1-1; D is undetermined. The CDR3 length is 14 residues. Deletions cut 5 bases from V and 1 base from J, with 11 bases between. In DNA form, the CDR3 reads TGTGCCAGCAGTAGCCTTCCAGCGAACACTGAAGCTTTCTTT. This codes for CASSSLPANTEAFF.

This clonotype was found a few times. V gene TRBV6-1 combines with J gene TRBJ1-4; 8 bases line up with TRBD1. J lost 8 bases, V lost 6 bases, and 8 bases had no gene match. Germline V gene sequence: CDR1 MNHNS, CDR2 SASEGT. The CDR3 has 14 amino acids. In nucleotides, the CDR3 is TGTGCCAGCAGCGAGACAGGGGTCGGCGAAAAACTGTTTTTT. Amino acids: CASSETGVGEKLFF.